These T cell receptor beta chains were read from a single sample in a study of human T cells and chemical hapten exposure. TCRdb ran MiXCR on the RACE reads and lists one entry per CDR3 protein. The table lists 350,000 or so distinct CDR3 sequences, about 7% of them singletons, with more than 7% in the top ten. The sequencing used whole blood, collected in connection with sensitization to the hapten diphenylcyclopropenone (DPC). These receptor sequences come from a young woman with alopecia areata. Some clones in this sample may be carry-over from other donors' samples. CDR3s include the opening cysteine and the closing phenylalanine or tryptophan. D genes are given only for firm matches. Rows may omit the clone size; those that give it use once, few, many or a size class.

v_call: TRBV3-1
d_call: NA
clone_size: NA
j_call: TRBJ2-3
cdr3_aa: CASSTDSDTQYF
cdr3_nt: TGTGCCAGCAGCACAGACTCGGATACGCAGTATTTT

v_call: TRBV12-3/TRBV12-4
d_call: NA
clone_size: few
j_call: TRBJ1-1
cdr3_aa: CASTAQGSSSAFF
cdr3_nt: TGTGCCAGCACCGCCCAAGGTTCTAGTTCAGCTTTCTTT

v_call: TRBV15
d_call: NA
clone_size: NA
j_call: TRBJ1-1
cdr3_aa: CATSRDWGLSAEAFF
cdr3_nt: TGTGCCACCAGCAGAGATTGGGGGCTTAGCGCTGAAGCTTTCTTT

v_call: TRBV10-3
d_call: NA
clone_size: few
j_call: TRBJ2-1
cdr3_aa: CAIRPESYNEQFF
cdr3_nt: TGTGCCATCAGGCCCGAATCCTACAATGAGCAGTTCTTC

v_call: TRBV6-5
d_call: TRBD1
clone_size: many
j_call: TRBJ2-3
cdr3_aa: CASTQGQGSDTQYF
cdr3_nt: TGTGCCAGCACCCAAGGACAGGGATCAGATACGCAGTATTTT

v_call: TRBV2
d_call: TRBD2
clone_size: few
j_call: TRBJ2-2
cdr3_aa: CASRNSGARNTGELFF
cdr3_nt: TGTGCCAGCAGGAATAGCGGGGCCAGGAACACCGGGGAGCTGTTTTTT

v_call: TRBV7-9
d_call: NA
clone_size: few
j_call: TRBJ2-7
cdr3_aa: CASSSYAGDISYEQYF
cdr3_nt: TGTGCCAGCAGCTCTTATGCGGGGGACATCTCCTACGAGCAGTACTTC

v_call: TRBV6-2/TRBV6-3
d_call: NA
clone_size: few
j_call: TRBJ1-4
cdr3_aa: CASSLRTDGGQPRKLFF
cdr3_nt: TGTGCCAGCAGCCTACGTACAGACGGCGGCCAGCCCCGAAAACTGTTTTTT

v_call: TRBV12-3/TRBV12-4
d_call: NA
clone_size: NA
j_call: TRBJ2-1
cdr3_aa: CASSLGGVNEQFF
cdr3_nt: TGTGCCAGCAGTTTAGGGGGGGTAAATGAGCAGTTCTTC

v_call: TRBV7-9
d_call: NA
clone_size: many
j_call: TRBJ1-1
cdr3_aa: CASSSAGAERAFF
cdr3_nt: TGTGCCAGCAGCTCGGCAGGGGCGGAAAGAGCTTTCTTT

v_call: TRBV4-2
d_call: TRBD2
clone_size: NA
j_call: TRBJ2-3
cdr3_aa: CASSQGTGTSGRADTQYF
cdr3_nt: TGTGCCAGCAGCCAAGGGACCGGGACTAGCGGGCGAGCTGATACGCAGTATTTT

v_call: TRBV4-3
d_call: NA
clone_size: few
j_call: TRBJ2-7
cdr3_aa: CASSQDHGAGPYEQYF
cdr3_nt: TGCGCCAGCAGCCAAGATCATGGGGCAGGACCCTACGAGCAGTACTTC

v_call: TRBV7-8
d_call: TRBD1
clone_size: NA
j_call: TRBJ1-1
cdr3_aa: CASSHPTGGTEAFF
cdr3_nt: TGTGCCAGCAGCCACCCGACAGGGGGCACTGAAGCTTTCTTT

v_call: TRBV9
d_call: NA
clone_size: many
j_call: TRBJ2-5
cdr3_aa: CASSVSGYRETQYF
cdr3_nt: TGTGCCAGCAGCGTAAGCGGGTACAGAGAGACCCAGTACTTC

v_call: TRBV6-1
d_call: NA
clone_size: few
j_call: TRBJ2-1
cdr3_aa: CASSEADNEQFF
cdr3_nt: TGTGCCAGCAGTGAAGCGGACAATGAGCAGTTCTTC

v_call: TRBV9
d_call: NA
clone_size: NA
j_call: TRBJ2-2
cdr3_aa: CASSVTGHVSNTGELFF
cdr3_nt: TGTGCCAGCAGCGTAACTGGGCACGTATCGAACACCGGGGAGCTGTTTTTT

v_call: TRBV9
d_call: NA
clone_size: NA
j_call: TRBJ1-2
cdr3_aa: CASTDGANYGYTF
cdr3_nt: TGTGCCAGCACGGACGGAGCTAACTATGGCTACACCTTC

v_call: TRBV9
d_call: NA
clone_size: NA
j_call: TRBJ1-1
cdr3_aa: CASSPPPPGVNTEAFF
cdr3_nt: TGTGCCAGCAGCCCACCCCCGCCAGGGGTGAACACTGAAGCTTTCTTT

v_call: TRBV3-1
d_call: TRBD1
clone_size: many
j_call: TRBJ2-4
cdr3_aa: CASSSLPASPTGESKNIQYF
cdr3_nt: TGTGCCAGCAGCTCCCTGCCGGCGTCACCAACAGGGGAGTCCAAAAACATTCAGTACTTC

v_call: TRBV28
d_call: NA
clone_size: few
j_call: TRBJ1-5
cdr3_aa: CASRATGSNQPQHF
cdr3_nt: TGTGCCAGCAGAGCCACAGGGAGTAATCAGCCCCAGCATTTT

v_call: TRBV12-3/TRBV12-4
d_call: NA
clone_size: many
j_call: TRBJ1-6
cdr3_aa: CASSSGTINSPLHF
cdr3_nt: TGTGCCAGCAGTTCCGGGACCATTAATTCACCCCTCCACTTT

v_call: TRBV11-2
d_call: TRBD1
clone_size: many
j_call: TRBJ1-2
cdr3_aa: CASSYRQGVSYGYTF
cdr3_nt: TGTGCCAGCAGCTACCGACAGGGGGTTAGCTATGGCTACACCTTC

v_call: TRBV2
d_call: NA
clone_size: NA
j_call: TRBJ1-6
cdr3_aa: CASSARQAGSPLHF
cdr3_nt: TGTGCCAGCAGTGCTCGACAGGCTGGATCACCCCTCCACTTT

v_call: TRBV4-3
d_call: NA
clone_size: few
j_call: TRBJ1-4
cdr3_aa: CASSQDTGTGEKLFF
cdr3_nt: TGCGCCAGCAGCCAAGATACAGGGACGGGGGAAAAACTGTTTTTT

v_call: TRBV13
d_call: NA
clone_size: NA
j_call: TRBJ2-3
cdr3_aa: CASSFWGGPSTDTQYF
cdr3_nt: TGTGCCAGCAGCTTTTGGGGGGGGCCAAGCACAGATACGCAGTATTTT

v_call: TRBV5-1
d_call: NA
clone_size: NA
j_call: TRBJ2-5
cdr3_aa: CASSLAMKETQYF
cdr3_nt: TGCGCCAGCAGCTTGGCAATGAAGGAGACCCAGTACTTC

v_call: TRBV9
d_call: TRBD2
clone_size: many
j_call: TRBJ2-7
cdr3_aa: CASSGHGAGDEQYF
cdr3_nt: TGTGCCAGCAGCGGACATGGAGCGGGGGACGAGCAGTACTTC

v_call: TRBV7-9
d_call: TRBD1
clone_size: many
j_call: TRBJ2-3
cdr3_aa: CASSQLQGAADTQYF
cdr3_nt: TGTGCCAGCAGCCAGTTACAGGGGGCCGCAGATACGCAGTATTTT

v_call: TRBV5-1
d_call: NA
clone_size: few
j_call: TRBJ1-2
cdr3_aa: CASSVQSYGYTF
cdr3_nt: TGCGCCAGCAGCGTCCAGAGCTATGGCTACACCTTC

v_call: TRBV7-3
d_call: NA
clone_size: many
j_call: TRBJ1-1
cdr3_aa: CASSLTGQTTEAFF
cdr3_nt: TGTGCCAGCAGCTTAACTGGGCAGACCACTGAAGCTTTCTTT

v_call: TRBV18
d_call: NA
clone_size: many
j_call: TRBJ2-1
cdr3_aa: CASSPGQNYNEQFF
cdr3_nt: TGTGCCAGCTCACCTGGACAGAATTACAATGAGCAGTTCTTC

v_call: TRBV6-2/TRBV6-3
d_call: NA
clone_size: few
j_call: TRBJ1-5
cdr3_aa: CASSYVGLGNQPQHF
cdr3_nt: TGTGCCAGCAGTTACGTGGGTTTGGGGAATCAGCCCCAGCATTTT

v_call: TRBV7-2
d_call: TRBD1
clone_size: few
j_call: TRBJ1-1
cdr3_aa: CASRFGTAEEYTEAFF
cdr3_nt: TGTGCCAGCAGGTTCGGGACAGCCGAGGAGTACACTGAAGCTTTCTTT

v_call: TRBV12-3/TRBV12-4
d_call: TRBD1
clone_size: NA
j_call: TRBJ1-2
cdr3_aa: CASSPTPRTGGYYTF
cdr3_nt: TGTGCCAGCAGCCCGACCCCCCGGACAGGGGGTTACTACACCTTC

v_call: TRBV7-9
d_call: NA
clone_size: few
j_call: TRBJ1-6
cdr3_aa: CASSVGSPLHF
cdr3_nt: TGTGCCAGCAGCGTTGGATCACCCCTCCACTTT

v_call: TRBV11-2
d_call: TRBD1
clone_size: many
j_call: TRBJ2-1
cdr3_aa: CASSLGGQGSYNEQFF
cdr3_nt: TGTGCCAGCAGTTTAGGCGGACAGGGATCCTACAATGAGCAGTTCTTC

v_call: TRBV6-5
d_call: NA
clone_size: few
j_call: TRBJ1-1
cdr3_aa: CASKQETEAFF
cdr3_nt: TGTGCCAGCAAACAAGAGACTGAAGCTTTCTTT

v_call: TRBV6-2/TRBV6-3
d_call: TRBD2
clone_size: many
j_call: TRBJ2-1
cdr3_aa: CASRDSGGAYEQFF
cdr3_nt: TGTGCCAGCAGAGATAGCGGGGGGGCGTATGAGCAGTTCTTC

v_call: TRBV7-9
d_call: TRBD1
clone_size: NA
j_call: TRBJ2-7
cdr3_aa: CASSLLDRGRLIYEQYF
cdr3_nt: TGTGCCAGCAGCTTATTGGACAGGGGAAGATTAATCTACGAGCAGTACTTC

v_call: TRBV5-1
d_call: NA
clone_size: NA
j_call: TRBJ2-6
cdr3_aa: CASSLADGLSGANVLTF
cdr3_nt: TGCGCCAGCAGCTTGGCGGACGGACTCTCTGGGGCCAACGTCCTGACTTTC

v_call: TRBV6-2/TRBV6-3
d_call: NA
clone_size: few
j_call: TRBJ2-2
cdr3_aa: CASSYVRELFF
cdr3_nt: TGTGCCAGCAGTTACGTCCGGGAGCTGTTTTTT

v_call: TRBV12-3/TRBV12-4
d_call: NA
clone_size: NA
j_call: TRBJ1-2
cdr3_aa: CASSSSTDPDYGYTF
cdr3_nt: TGTGCCAGCAGTAGCTCGACGGATCCAGACTATGGCTACACCTTC